The 9 T cell receptor beta chains listed next were all sequenced from one sample in a study of identical twins. MiXCR was run by TCRdb on the 5' RACE reads, yielding one entry per CDR3 protein. The sample carries about 240,000 distinct CDR3 sequences, over 9.5% recorded once. The same sample was also used in a study of yellow fever vaccine responses in identical twins.

Sequencing was carried out using memory (CD45RO+) T cells sorted from blood. These receptors came from a young woman in good health.

This clonotype was seen many times. The J gene is TRBJ2-3, the V gene TRBV7-9, with 7 bases matching TRBD1. Trimming took 5 bases from V and 1 from J; bases not matched to a gene: 9. The CDR3 loop spans 16 amino acids. Germline CDR1 and CDR2: SEHNR and FQNEAQ (reference sequence). CDR3 sequence: CASSTGQVRGTDTQYF. The CDR3 DNA follows: TGTGCCAGCAGCACCGGACAGGTTAGAGGCACAGATACGCAGTATTTT.

The table lists this clonotype with a few counts. J is TRBJ2-7 and V is TRBV7-2; D is unclear. CDR1 and CDR2 (germline): SGHTA, FQGNSA. With 1 base removed from V and 0 bases from J, the gap between germline ends came to 10 bases. The CDR3 extends over 15 amino acids. The CDR3 loop is CASSLGRLRSYEQYF. CDR3 DNA: TGTGCCAGCAGCTTAGGGCGGCTCCGCTCCTACGAGCAGTACTTC.

The J gene is TRBJ2-7, the V gene TRBV4-2; no clear D gene. Looked up from germline, CDR1 is LGHNA and CDR2 is YNFKEQ. The V gene lost 2 bases and the J gene lost 7 bases, with 15 bases spanning the gap. CDR3 size: 14 residues. The DNA of the CDR3 is TGTGCCAGCAGCCAATCCATAAACATGGGTGAGCAGTACTTC. Amino acids: CASSQSINMGEQYF.

This chain uses TRBV6-5 with TRBJ2-1; 10 nucleotides agree with TRBD1. Germline V gene sequence: CDR1 MNHEY, CDR2 SVGAGI. The CDR3 consists of 15 residues. V gave up 0 bases and J gave up 8 bases; unmatched junction bases: 4. The CDR3 spells CASSYSQTGGYEQFF. In DNA form, the CDR3 reads TGTGCCAGCAGTTACTCACAGACAGGGGGCTATGAGCAGTTCTTC.

This clonotype was found a few times. The J gene is TRBJ2-7, the V gene TRBV5-1, with 8 bases matching TRBD1. V gave up 6 bases and J gave up 10 bases; unmatched junction bases: 15. CDR3 length equals 14 residues. Per germline, CDR1 SGHRS and CDR2 YFSETQ. The CDR3 spells CASTLSQGAGNQYF. The CDR3 coding sequence is TGCGCCAGCACCCTTAGTCAGGGGGCAGGAAACCAGTACTTC.

This clonotype was seen a few times. The V gene is TRBV10-2, the J gene TRBJ2-3; TRBD1 matches 7 bases. The V segment lost 6 bases and the J segment 3 bases; nucleotides outside the gene matches: 3. The CDR3 consists of 13 residues. The germline gives CDR1 WSHSY, CDR2 SAAADI. CDR3 DNA: TGCGCCAGCAGGGACAGGATGACAGATACGCAGTATTTT. It is translated as CASRDRMTDTQYF.

This clonotype was detected a few times. The CDR3, as DNA: TGCAGCGTTATCCAGGGATTACGTTCCGAGTTCAATGAGCAGTTCTTC. As protein: CSVIQGLRSEFNEQFF. The rearrangement links TRBV29-1 to TRBJ2-1; maybe TRBD1 (5 bases). This CDR3 spans 16 amino acids. V was pared by 5 bases and J by 6 bases, with 23 bases between. From germline, CDR1 is SQVTM and CDR2 ANQGSEA.

The rearrangement joins TRBV5-5 to TRBJ2-2; D perhaps matches TRBD2 (5 bases). CDR1 SGHKS and CDR2 YYEKEE come from the germline V gene (reference sequence). The CDR3 totals 16 residues. V lost 6 bases and J 1 base, leaving 16 bases between the germline ends. Here the CDR3 reads CASTSLEAGNTGELFF. DNA of the CDR3: TGTGCCAGCACCAGCTTGGAGGCAGGGAACACCGGGGAGCTGTTTTTT. Together with reference TRBV5-5 and TRBJ2-2, the CDR3 gives the full variable domain: DAGVTQSPTHLIKTRGQQVTLRCSPISGHKSVSWYQQVLGQGPQFIFQYYEKEERGRGNFPDRFSARQFPNYSSELNVNALLLGDSALYLCASTSLEAGNTGELFFGEGSRLTVL.

The chain couples TRBV5-5 to TRBJ2-5, with a tentative D call TRBD1 (6 bases). CDR3 length equals 15 residues. CDR1 is SGHKS, CDR2 YYEKEE, per germline (reference sequence). Trimming left V 3 bases short and J 2 bases short, with 14 bases between. The CDR3, as DNA: TGTGCCAGCAGCTATTACAGGGAAATACAAGAGACCCAGTACTTC. Translated: CASSYYREIQETQYF.